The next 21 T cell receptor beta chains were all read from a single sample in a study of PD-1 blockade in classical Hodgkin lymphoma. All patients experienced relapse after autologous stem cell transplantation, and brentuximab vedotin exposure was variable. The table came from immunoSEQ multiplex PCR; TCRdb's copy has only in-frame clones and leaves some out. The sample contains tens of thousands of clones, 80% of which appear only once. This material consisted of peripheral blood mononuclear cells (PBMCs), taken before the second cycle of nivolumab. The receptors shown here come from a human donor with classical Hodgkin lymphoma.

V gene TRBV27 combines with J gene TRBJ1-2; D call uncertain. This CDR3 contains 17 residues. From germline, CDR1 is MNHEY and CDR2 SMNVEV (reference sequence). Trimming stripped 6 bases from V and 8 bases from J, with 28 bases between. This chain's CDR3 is CASRPTRAEKFVYGYTF. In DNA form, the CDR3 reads TGTGCCAGCAGACCAACCCGGGCAGAGAAGTTTGTGTACGGCTACACCTTC.

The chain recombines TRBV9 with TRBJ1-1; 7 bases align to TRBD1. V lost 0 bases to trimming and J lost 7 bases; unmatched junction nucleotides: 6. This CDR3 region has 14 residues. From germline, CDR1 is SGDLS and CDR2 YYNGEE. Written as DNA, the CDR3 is TGTGCCAGCAGCGTAGTTCAGGGGGGGAGTGAAGCTTTCTTT. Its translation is CASSVVQGGSEAFF.

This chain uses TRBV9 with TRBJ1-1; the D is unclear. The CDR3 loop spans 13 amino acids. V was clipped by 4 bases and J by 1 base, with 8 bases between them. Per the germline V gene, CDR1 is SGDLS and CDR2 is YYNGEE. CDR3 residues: CASSSVPNTEAFF. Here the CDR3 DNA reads TGTGCCAGCAGCTCCGTCCCGAACACTGAAGCTTTCTTT.

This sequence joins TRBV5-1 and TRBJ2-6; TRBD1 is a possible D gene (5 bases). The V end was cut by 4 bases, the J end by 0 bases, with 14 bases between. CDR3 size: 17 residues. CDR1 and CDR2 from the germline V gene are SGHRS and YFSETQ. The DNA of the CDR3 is TGCGCCAGCAGCCTCCAGGGTCTTAGCTCTGGGGCCAACGTCCTGACTTTC. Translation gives CASSLQGLSSGANVLTF.

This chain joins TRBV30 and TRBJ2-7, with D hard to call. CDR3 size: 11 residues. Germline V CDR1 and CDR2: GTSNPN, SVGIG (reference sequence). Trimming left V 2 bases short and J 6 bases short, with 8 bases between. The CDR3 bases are TGTGCCTGGAGTCCCGGGTCCGAGCAGTACTTC. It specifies CAWSPGSEQYF.

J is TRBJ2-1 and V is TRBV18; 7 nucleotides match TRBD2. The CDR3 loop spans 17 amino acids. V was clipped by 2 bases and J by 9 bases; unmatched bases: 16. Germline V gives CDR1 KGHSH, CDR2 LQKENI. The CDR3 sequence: CASSPTGGPTSGVEQFF. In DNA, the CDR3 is TGTGCCAGCTCACCAACGGGAGGCCCTACTTCTGGGGTTGAGCAGTTCTTC.

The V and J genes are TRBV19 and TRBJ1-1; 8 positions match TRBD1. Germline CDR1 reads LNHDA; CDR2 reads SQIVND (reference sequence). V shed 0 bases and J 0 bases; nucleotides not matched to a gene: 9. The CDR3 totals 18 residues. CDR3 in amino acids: CASSIDWTGILMNTEAFF. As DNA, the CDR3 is TGTGCCAGTAGTATAGATTGGACAGGGATTCTTATGAACACTGAAGCTTTCTTT.

CDR3 nucleotides: TGCAGCGTTGGCAGTGGGGGCTCCTACGAGCAGTACTTC. It encodes CSVGSGGSYEQYF. This chain connects TRBV29-1 to TRBJ2-7; D may match TRBD1 or TRBD2 (5 bases each). Germline V CDR1 and CDR2: SQVTM, ANQGSEA. This CDR3 has 13 residues. Trimming stripped 4 bases from V and 0 bases from J, with 10 bases between.

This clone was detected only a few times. CDR3 nucleotides: TGTGCCACGGGCAGGTCCGACACAGATACGCAGTATTTT. Encoded protein: CATGRSDTDTQYF. The chain employs TRBV28 and TRBJ2-3; D is ambiguous. The germline CDR1 and CDR2 sequences are MDHEN and SYDVKM. Trimming took 10 bases from V and 2 from J, leaving 13 bases between them. This CDR3 contains 13 residues. Variable domain in full (rest from reference TRBV28 and TRBJ2-3): DVKVTQSSRYLVKRTGEKVFLECVQDMDHENMFWYRQDPGLGLRLIYFSYDVKMKEKGDIPEGYSVSREKKERFSLILESASTNQTSMYLCATGRSDTDTQYFGPGTRLTVL.

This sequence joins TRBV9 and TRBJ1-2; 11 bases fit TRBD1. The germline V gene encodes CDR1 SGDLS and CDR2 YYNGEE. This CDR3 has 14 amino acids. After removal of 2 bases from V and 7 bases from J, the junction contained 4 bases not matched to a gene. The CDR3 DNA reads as TGTGCCAGCAGCGTGGACAGGGGGCTTGGTGGCTACACCTTC. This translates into CASSVDRGLGGYTF.

The chain's CDR3 is CASSEMTTETMGCTF. The DNA for the CDR3 is TGTGCCAGCAGTGAAATGACCACGGAAACCATGGGATGCACCTTC. The chain recombines TRBV2 with TRBJ1-2; D is ambiguous. Germline CDR1 reads SNHLY; CDR2 reads FYNNEI. The V end lost 2 bases, the J end lost 13 bases, and 23 bases lay between the germline ends. The CDR3 is 15 residues long. The full variable domain, rest sourced from reference TRBV2 and TRBJ1-2, is EPEVTQTPSHQVTQMGQEVILRCVPISNHLYFYWYRQILGQKVEFLVSFYNNEISEKSEIFDDQFSVERPDGSNFTLKIRSTKLEDSAMYFCASSEMTTETMGCTFGSGTRLTVV.

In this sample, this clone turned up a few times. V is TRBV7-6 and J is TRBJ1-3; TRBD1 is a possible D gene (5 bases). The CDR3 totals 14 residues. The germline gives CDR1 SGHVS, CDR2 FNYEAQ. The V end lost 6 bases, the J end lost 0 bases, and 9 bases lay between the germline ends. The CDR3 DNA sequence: TGTGCCAGCAGACAGGATATCTCTGGAAACACCATATATTTT. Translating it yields CASRQDISGNTIYF.

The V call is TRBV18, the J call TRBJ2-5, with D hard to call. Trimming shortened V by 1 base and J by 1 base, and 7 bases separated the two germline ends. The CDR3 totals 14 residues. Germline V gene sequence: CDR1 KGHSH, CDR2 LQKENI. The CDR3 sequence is CASSPLGVQETQYF. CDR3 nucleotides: TGTGCCAGCTCACCACTAGGAGTCCAAGAGACCCAGTACTTC.

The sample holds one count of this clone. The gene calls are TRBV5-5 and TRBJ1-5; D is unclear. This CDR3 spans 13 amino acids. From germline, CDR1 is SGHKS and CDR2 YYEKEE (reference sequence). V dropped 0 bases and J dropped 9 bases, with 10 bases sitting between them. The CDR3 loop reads CASSLASIGPQHF. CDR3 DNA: TGTGCCAGCAGCTTGGCCTCGATAGGGCCCCAGCATTTT.

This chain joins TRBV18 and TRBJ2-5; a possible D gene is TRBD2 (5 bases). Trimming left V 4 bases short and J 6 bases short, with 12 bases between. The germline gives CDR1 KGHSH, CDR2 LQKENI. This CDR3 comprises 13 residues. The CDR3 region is CASSLTSGQTQYF. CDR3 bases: TGTGCCAGCTCACTCACTAGTGGGCAGACCCAGTACTTC.

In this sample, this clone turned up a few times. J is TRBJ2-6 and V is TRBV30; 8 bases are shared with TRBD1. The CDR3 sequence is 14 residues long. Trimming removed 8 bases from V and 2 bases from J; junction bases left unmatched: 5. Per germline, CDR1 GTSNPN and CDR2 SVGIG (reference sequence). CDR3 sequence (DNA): TGTGCCGGGCGGGACAGGACTGGGGCCAACGTCCTGACTTTC. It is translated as CAGRDRTGANVLTF.

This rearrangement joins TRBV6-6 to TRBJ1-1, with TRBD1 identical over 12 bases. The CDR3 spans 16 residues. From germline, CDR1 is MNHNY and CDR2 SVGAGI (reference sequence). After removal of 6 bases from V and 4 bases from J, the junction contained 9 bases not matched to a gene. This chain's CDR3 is CASSPGQGARSTEAFF. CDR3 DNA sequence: TGTGCCAGCAGCCCGGGACAGGGGGCGCGATCCACTGAAGCTTTCTTT.

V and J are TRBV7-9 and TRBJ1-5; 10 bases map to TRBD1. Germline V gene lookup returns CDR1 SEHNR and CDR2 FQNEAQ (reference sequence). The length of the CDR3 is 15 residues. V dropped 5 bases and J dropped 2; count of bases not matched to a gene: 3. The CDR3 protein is CASSPGTGGNQPQHF. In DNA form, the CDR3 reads TGTGCCAGCAGCCCCGGGACAGGGGGCAATCAGCCCCAGCATTTT.

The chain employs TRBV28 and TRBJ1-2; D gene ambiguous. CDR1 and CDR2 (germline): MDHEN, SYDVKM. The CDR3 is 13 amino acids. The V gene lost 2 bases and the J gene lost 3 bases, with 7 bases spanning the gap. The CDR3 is CASSLPGDYGYTF. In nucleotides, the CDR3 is TGTGCCAGCAGTTTACCGGGTGACTATGGCTACACCTTC.

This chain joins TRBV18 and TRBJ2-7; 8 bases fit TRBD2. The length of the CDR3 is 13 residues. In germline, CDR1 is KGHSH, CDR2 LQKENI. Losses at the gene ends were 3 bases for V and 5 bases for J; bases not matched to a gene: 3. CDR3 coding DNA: TGTGCCAGCTCACCGGGGACTAGGAACGAGCAGTACTTC. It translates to CASSPGTRNEQYF.

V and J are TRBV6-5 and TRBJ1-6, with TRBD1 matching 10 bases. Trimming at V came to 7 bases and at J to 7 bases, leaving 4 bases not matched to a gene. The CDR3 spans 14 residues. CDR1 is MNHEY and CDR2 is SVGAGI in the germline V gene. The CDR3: CASTWDRGNSPLHF. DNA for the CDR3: TGTGCCAGCACCTGGGACAGGGGAAATTCACCCCTCCACTTT.